This is a list of T cell receptor beta chains from one sample in a study of blood T cell repertoires in COVID-19. Sequenced by immunoSEQ multiplex PCR; TCRdb stores in-frame clones only, minus some. This sample has roughly 230,000 clones, with 80% to 85% found just once. Sequenced: peripheral blood. The source of these receptors is a man aged 45-65 years with active or convalescent COVID-19. CDR3s leave out the opening cysteine and the closing phenylalanine or tryptophan.

>TRBJ1-1|TRBV9|13
ASSVDEGANTEAF
>TRBJ1-4|TRBV30|13
AWSRGNRGGEKLF
>TRBJ1-2|TRBV18|11
ASSPRDRRGYT
>TRBJ1-2|TRBV4-2|13
ASSQDLGDSYGYT
>TRBJ1-2|TRBV19|16
ASSIGTGDPISNYGYT
>TRBJ2-5|TRBV5-8|13
ASSLGGVPQETQY
>TRBJ2-3|TRBV12-3/TRBV12-4|10
ASSSPRDTQY
>TRBJ2-7|TRBV6-6|13
ASSYLDRGRTEQY
>TRBJ2-2|TRBV5-1|15
ASSPLSGSSNTGELF
>TRBJ2-5|TRBV5-1|16
ASSSPWGREVAEETQY
>TRBJ2-6|TRBV9|14
ASSSLRVGGANVLT
>TRBJ2-7|TRBV7-2|13
ASSFQTGTGNEQY
>TRBJ1-1|TRBV5-1|10
ASSLTGYEAF
>TRBJ2-2|TRBV9|11
ASSKRGPGELF
>TRBJ2-1|TRBV6-2/TRBV6-3|12
ASSLAGVYNEQF
>TRBJ2-7|TRBV7-9|12
ASSGRDRSYEQY
>TRBJ2-7|TRBV6-2/TRBV6-3|15
ASSDTILQGRSYEQY
>TRBJ2-5|TRBV15|15
ATSRDRGGPVQETQY
>TRBJ1-2|TRBV28|11
ASRGQGSYGYT
>TRBJ2-6|TRBV7-3|13
ASSLAQAGANVLT
>TRBJ1-2|TRBV27|11
ASSLSGARGYT